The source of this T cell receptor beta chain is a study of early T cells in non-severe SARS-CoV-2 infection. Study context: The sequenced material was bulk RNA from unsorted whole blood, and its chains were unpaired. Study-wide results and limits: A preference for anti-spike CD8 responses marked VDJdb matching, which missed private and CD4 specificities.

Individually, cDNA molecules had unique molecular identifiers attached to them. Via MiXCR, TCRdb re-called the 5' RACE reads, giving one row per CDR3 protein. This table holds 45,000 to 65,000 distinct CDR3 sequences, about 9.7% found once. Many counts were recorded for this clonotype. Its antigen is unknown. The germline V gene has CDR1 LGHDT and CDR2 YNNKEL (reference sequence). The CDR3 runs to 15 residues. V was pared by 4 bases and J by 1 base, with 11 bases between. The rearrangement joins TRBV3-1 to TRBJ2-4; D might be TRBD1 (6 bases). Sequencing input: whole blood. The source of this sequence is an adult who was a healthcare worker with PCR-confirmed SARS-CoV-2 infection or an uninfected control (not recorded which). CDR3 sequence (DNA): TGTGCCAGCAGCCTCCGGGACACGGCCAAAAACATTCAGTACTTC. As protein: CASSLRDTAKNIQYF.